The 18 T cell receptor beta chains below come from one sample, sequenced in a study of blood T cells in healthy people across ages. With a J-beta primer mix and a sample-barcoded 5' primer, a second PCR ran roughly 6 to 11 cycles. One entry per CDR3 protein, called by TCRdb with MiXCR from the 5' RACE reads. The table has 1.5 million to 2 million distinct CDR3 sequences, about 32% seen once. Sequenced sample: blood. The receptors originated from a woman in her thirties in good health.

The CDR3 here is CASSFMWVMNTEAFF. The CDR3 nucleotides read TGTGCCAGCAGTTTTATGTGGGTCATGAACACTGAAGCTTTCTTT. This rearrangement joins TRBV28 to TRBJ1-1; D call uncertain. V lost 3 bases to trimming and J lost 0 bases, with 11 bases between them. Germline lookup yields CDR1 MDHEN and CDR2 SYDVKM. The CDR3 sequence is 15 residues long.

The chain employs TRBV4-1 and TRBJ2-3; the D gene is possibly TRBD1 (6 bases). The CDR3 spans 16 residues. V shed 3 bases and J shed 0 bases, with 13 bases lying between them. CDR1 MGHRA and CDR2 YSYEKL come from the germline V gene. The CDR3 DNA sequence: TGCGCCAGCAGCCATATTGGGACACATAGCACAGATACGCAGTATTTT. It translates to CASSHIGTHSTDTQYF.

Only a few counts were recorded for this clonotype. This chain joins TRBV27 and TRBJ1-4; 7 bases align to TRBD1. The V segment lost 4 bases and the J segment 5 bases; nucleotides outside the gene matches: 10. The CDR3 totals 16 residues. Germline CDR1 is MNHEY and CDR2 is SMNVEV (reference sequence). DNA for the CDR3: TGTGCCAGCAGTTCCTCCCGGACAGGTGGAAATGAAAAACTGTTTTTT. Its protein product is CASSSSRTGGNEKLFF.

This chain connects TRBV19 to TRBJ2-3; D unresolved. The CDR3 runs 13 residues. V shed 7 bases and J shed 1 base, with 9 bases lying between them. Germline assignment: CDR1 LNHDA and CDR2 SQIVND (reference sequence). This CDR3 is CASNYPGTDTQYF. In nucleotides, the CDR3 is TGTGCCAGTAACTATCCGGGCACAGATACGCAGTATTTT. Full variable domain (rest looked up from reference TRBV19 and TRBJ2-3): DGGITQSPKYLFRKEGQNVTLSCEQNLNHDAMYWYRQDPGQGLRLIYYSQIVNDFQKGDIAEGYSVSREKKESFPLTVTSAQKNPTAFYLCASNYPGTDTQYFGPGTRLTVL.

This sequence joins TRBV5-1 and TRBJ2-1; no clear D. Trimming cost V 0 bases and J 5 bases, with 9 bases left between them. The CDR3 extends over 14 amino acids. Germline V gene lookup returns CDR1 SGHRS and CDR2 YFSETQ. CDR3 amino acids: CASSLGARDNEQFF. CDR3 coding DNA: TGCGCCAGCAGCTTGGGGGCTAGAGACAATGAGCAGTTCTTC.

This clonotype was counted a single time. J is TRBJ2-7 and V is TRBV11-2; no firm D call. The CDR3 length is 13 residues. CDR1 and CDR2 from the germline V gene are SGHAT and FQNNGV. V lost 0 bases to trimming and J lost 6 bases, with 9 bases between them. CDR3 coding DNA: TGTGCCAGCAGCTTAGAACCCCGCGGCGAGCAGTACTTC. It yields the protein CASSLEPRGEQYF.

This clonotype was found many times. CDR3 residues: CAISGAVAARYEQYF. The CDR3 DNA is TGTGCCATCAGTGGGGCCGTGGCAGCGCGGTACGAGCAGTACTTC. The rearrangement uses TRBV10-3 and TRBJ2-7, with unresolved D. The CDR3 has 15 amino acids. Deletions cut 4 bases from V and 4 bases from J, with 17 bases between. Per germline, CDR1 ENHRY and CDR2 SYGVKD.

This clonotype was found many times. CDR3 amino acids: CSVLGNYEQYF. DNA for the CDR3: TGCAGCGTTTTAGGAAACTACGAGCAGTACTTC. The chain carries TRBV29-1 and TRBJ2-7; unclear D gene. The CDR3 is 11 amino acids. In germline, CDR1 is SQVTM, CDR2 ANQGSEA. The V end was cut by 5 bases, the J end by 3 bases, with 8 bases between.

DNA for the CDR3: TGCGCCAGCAGTCCTACGGGGGGTACTTGGGGCTACACCTTC. Protein: CASSPTGGTWGYTF. The V and J genes are TRBV4-1 and TRBJ1-2, with D possibly TRBD1 on 5 matching bases. This CDR3 contains 14 residues. Trimming stripped 6 bases from V and 8 bases from J, with 19 bases between. From germline, CDR1 is MGHRA and CDR2 YSYEKL.

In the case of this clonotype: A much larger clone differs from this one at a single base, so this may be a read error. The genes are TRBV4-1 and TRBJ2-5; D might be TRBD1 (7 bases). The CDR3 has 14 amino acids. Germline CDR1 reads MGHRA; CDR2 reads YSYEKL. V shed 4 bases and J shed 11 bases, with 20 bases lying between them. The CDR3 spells CASSPGQVDYVQYF. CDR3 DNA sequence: TGCGCCAGCAGCCCCGGACAGGTGGACTACGTGCAGTACTTC.

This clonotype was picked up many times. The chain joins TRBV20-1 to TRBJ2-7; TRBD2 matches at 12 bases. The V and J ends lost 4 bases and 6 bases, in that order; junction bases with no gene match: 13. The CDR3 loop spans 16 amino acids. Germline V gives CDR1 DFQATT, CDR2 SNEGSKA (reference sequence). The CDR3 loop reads CSANSRTRLAGAEQYF. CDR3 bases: TGCAGTGCTAACTCCCGAACGAGACTAGCGGGAGCCGAGCAGTACTTC.

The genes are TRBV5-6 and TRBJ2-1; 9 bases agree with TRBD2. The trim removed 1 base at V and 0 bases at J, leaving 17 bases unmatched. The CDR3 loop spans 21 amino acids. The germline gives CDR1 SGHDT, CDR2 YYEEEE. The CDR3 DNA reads TGTGCCAGCAGCTTGTCACGGCTCACTAGCGGGTTAAAGGGCTCCTACAATGAGCAGTTCTTC. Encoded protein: CASSLSRLTSGLKGSYNEQFF.

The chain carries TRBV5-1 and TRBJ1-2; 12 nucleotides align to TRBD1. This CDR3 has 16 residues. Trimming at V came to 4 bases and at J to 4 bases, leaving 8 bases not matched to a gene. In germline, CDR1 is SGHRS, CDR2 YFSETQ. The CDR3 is CASSAGTGGWSYGYTF. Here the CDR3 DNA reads TGCGCCAGCAGCGCCGGGACAGGGGGCTGGAGCTATGGCTACACCTTC.

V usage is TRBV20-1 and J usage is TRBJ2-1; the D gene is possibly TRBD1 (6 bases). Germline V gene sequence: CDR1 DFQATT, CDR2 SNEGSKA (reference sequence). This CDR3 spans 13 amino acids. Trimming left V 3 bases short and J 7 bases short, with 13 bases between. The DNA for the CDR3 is TGCAGTGCTAGCCAACTAGACAGGAATGAGCAGTTCTTC. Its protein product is CSASQLDRNEQFF.

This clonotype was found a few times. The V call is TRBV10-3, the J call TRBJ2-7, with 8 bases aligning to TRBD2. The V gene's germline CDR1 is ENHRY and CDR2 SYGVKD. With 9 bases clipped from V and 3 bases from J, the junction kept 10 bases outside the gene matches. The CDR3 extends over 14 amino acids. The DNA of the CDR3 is TGTGCCATTAGGACTAGCACCCTCGTCTACGAGCAGTACTTC. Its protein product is CAIRTSTLVYEQYF.

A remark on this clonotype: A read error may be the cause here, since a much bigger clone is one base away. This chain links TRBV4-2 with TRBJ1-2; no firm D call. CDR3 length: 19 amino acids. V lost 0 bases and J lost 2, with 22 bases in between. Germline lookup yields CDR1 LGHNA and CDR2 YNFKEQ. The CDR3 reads CASSQDLTSRSTMNYGYTF. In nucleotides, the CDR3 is TGTGCCAGCAGCCAAGATTTAACAAGCAGATCGACAATGAACTATGGCTACACCTTC.

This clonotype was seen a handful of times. The CDR3 loop reads CASSSFRSSYNEQFF. Here the CDR3 DNA reads TGTGCCAGCAGCTCGTTTCGAAGCTCCTACAATGAGCAGTTCTTC. V gene TRBV7-9 combines with J gene TRBJ2-1; D not resolved. Between the trimmed V and J ends, which lost 4 bases and 0 bases, there was a span of 10 bases. This CDR3 has 15 amino acids. Looked up from germline, CDR1 is SEHNR and CDR2 is FQNEAQ (reference sequence).

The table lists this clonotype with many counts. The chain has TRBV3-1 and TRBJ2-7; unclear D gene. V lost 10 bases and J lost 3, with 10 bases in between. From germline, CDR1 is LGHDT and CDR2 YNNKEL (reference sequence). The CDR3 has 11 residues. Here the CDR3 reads CATGLSYEQYF. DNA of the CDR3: TGTGCCACGGGTCTCAGCTACGAGCAGTACTTC.